This T cell receptor (beta chain) was captured by sequencing in a study of blood T cell repertoires in COVID-19 (dated by TCRdb to 2019 to 2021). Some background on the complete study: Collaborator samples came from the United States, Italy and Spain and covered acute and convalescent phases of COVID-19. The dataset comprised deeply sampled blood TCRbeta repertoires from subjects exposed to, actively infected with, or recovered from COVID-19. The prospective study material was composed of cDNA or gDNA derived from T cells, B-cell-depleted T cells, or PBMCs. The repertoires were released in a freely available public database meant as a resource for research on the immune response to SARS-CoV-2. Samples came from the ongoing ImmuneRACE study (first 160 participants) plus 1,254 subjects from 6 global collaborators. Where HLA class I and class II types were available, the types were taken from metadata supplied by the sample provider, not from assay-based typing. Nearly every sample came with metadata listing a de-identified subject ID, COVID-19 status, age in years and sex. Overall results and qualifications from the work: How much clinical and demographic metadata was included differed by source and by participant, and the metadata was provided uncurated.

CDR1 and CDR2 were assigned from the germline V gene as SGHRS and YFSETQ. Taken from cysteine to phenylalanine, the CDR3 has 13 residues. Just CDR3 DNA is preserved here, 39 bases in frame from base 1. V is cut back by 3 bases and J by 3 bases, with 1 base in the junction unmatched. The immunoSEQ Assay, a bias-controlled multiplex PCR, was used to amplify TCRbeta CDR3 regions from genomic DNA. In the source study's methods: Nucleated cell counts per sample were estimated from amplification of reference gene primers within the assay. To quantify the absolute abundance of each unique TCRbeta CDR3 rearrangement, sequence reads were collapsed and filtered. For each sample, productive Simpson clonality was calculated by taking the square root of Simpson's diversity index across productive rearrangements. The table comes from immuneACCESS by way of TCRdb, which keeps in-frame sequences with V and J called. Part of the clones is missing from these tables; in studies checked, under half for an unresolved V gene and the rest for unknown reasons. V and J calls and clone size follow that table, whereas D and trimming were derived from the DNA. The sample yields 490,000 or so clones; less than 90% were counted once. The ten largest clones add up to approximately 8% of the sample.

Enrolling through a virtual design, the prospective study's participants ranged in age from roughly 18 to 90 years and lived across some 23 United States geographic areas. In the prospective study, cohorts were assigned on the basis of participant-reported clinical history obtained from a screening survey and a study questionnaire. Recovered participants in ImmuneRACE Cohort 3 were defined as having two consecutive negative NP/OP PCR tests, clearance from a healthcare professional, or resolution of symptoms. In the prospective study, mobile phlebotomists collected whole blood, serum and a nasopharyngeal or oropharyngeal swab from each participant. Over a roughly two-month period, participants in the prospective study had the option of providing additional blood draws and questionnaires. Prospective study blood samples were shipped either frozen or at room temperature before DNA extraction. Details on this clone: Its antigen has not been determined. No quality values exist for individual bases; no much larger clone is one base distant.

The receptor's source is a woman aged 55-75 years who had recovered from COVID-19. The V and J segments used are TRBV5-1 and TRBJ1-2; the central 8 bases match TRBD1. Sequencing used PBMCs or T cells enriched from blood (not recorded which). The DNA sequence follows: TGCGCCAGCAGCTCGGGACAGGACTATGGCTACACCTTC. Its protein reads: CASSSGQDYGYTF.